A single sample is the source of the 3 T cell receptor beta chains below, sequenced in a study of regulatory T cells in long-lasting Graves disease (dated by TCRdb to the early 2020s). Read against the paper, the sample's time point label means: newly diagnosed GD, antithyroid drugs for less than 3 months. RNA was extracted from PBMCs in TRIzol for both TCR sequencing and RNA sequencing. Libraries were built with multiplex PCR. Sequencing used an Illumina HiSeq 4000. CDR3 regions were amplified by Arm-PCR with iRepertoire HTBI primers to construct TCR beta libraries. TCRdb reprocessing: public reads trimmed at Q25 with fastp, clones called with MiXCR, in-frame beta chains kept. Duplicate CDR3 protein sequences are folded into a single record with the most common DNA and genes. The sample data list about 200,000 distinct CDR3 sequences, and roughly 18% of these were observed just once. Over 9.5% of the sample comes from the top ten.

This sample was shared with a second study, whose subject was T cells in Graves' hyperthyroidism and ophthalmopathy.

The input for sequencing was peripheral blood mononuclear cells (PBMCs), taken at new diagnosis, from a patient treated with antithyroid drugs. The source is a woman aged 25 to 39 with Graves disease. Donor details come from another sample of the same person, matched by shared clones.

In its sample, this clonotype was seen many times. In DNA, the CDR3 is TGTGCCAGCAGTAAGAGGGACAGGTTCCAGGGGCGCTATGGCTACACCTTC. Translating gives CASSKRDRFQGRYGYTF. The rearrangement joins TRBV2 to TRBJ1-2, with 8 bases identical to TRBD1. This CDR3 has 17 residues. V shed 5 bases, J shed 4 bases, and the junction held 15 bases outside the gene matches. The germline V gene has CDR1 SNHLY and CDR2 FYNNEI.

The V and J genes are TRBV27 and TRBJ2-1, with a possible D match to TRBD2 (7 bases). The ends were cut back, 3 bases at V and 12 bases at J, with 15 bases in the middle. Germline V lookup: CDR1 MNHEY, CDR2 SMNVEV (reference sequence). CDR3 length equals 13 residues. The DNA for the CDR3 is TGTGCCAGCAGTTTCGGGGGGCTGAAGTCGCAGTTCTTC. It is translated as CASSFGGLKSQFF.

This clonotype was detected ten times or more. V is TRBV30 and J is TRBJ2-7; 7 bases fit TRBD1. Germline-derived CDR1 and CDR2 are GTSNPN and SVGIG (reference sequence). There are 13 residues in the CDR3. Trimming cost V 4 bases and J 6 bases; bases outside gene matches: 9. CDR3 region: CAWKGSDRAEQYF. The CDR3 region has the DNA TGTGCCTGGAAGGGGTCCGACAGGGCCGAGCAGTACTTC.